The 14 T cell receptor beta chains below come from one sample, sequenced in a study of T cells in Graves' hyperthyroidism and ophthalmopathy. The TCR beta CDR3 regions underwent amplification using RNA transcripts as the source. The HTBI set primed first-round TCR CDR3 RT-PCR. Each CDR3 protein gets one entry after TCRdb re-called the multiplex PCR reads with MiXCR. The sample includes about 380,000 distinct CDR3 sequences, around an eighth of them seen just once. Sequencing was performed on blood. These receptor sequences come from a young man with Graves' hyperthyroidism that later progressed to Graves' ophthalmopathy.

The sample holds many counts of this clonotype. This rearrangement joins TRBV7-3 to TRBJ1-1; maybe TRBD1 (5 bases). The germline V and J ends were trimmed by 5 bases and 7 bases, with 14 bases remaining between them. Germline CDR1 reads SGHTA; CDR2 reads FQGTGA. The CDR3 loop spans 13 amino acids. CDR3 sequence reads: CASSPSPGLEAFF. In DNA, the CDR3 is TGTGCCAGCAGCCCCAGTCCGGGACTTGAAGCTTTCTTT.

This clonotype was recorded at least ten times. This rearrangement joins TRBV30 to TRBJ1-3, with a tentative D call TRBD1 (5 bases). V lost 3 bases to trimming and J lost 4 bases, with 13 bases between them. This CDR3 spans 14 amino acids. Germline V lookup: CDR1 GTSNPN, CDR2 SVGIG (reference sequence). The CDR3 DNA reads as TGTGCCTGGAGCGGAACAGGTTTCGGAAACACCATATATTTT. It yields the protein CAWSGTGFGNTIYF.

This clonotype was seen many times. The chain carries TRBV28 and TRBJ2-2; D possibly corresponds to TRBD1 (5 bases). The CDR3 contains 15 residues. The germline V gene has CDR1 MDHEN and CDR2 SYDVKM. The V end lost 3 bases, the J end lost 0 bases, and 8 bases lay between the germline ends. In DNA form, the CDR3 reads TGTGCCAGCAGTTTTGAGACAGCGAACACCGGGGAGCTGTTTTTT. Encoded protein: CASSFETANTGELFF.

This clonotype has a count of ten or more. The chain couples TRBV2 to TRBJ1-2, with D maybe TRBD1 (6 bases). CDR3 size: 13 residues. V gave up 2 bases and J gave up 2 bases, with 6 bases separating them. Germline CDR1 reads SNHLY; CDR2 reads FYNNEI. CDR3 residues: CASSEQGNYGYTF. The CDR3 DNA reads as TGTGCCAGCAGTGAACAGGGGAACTATGGCTACACCTTC. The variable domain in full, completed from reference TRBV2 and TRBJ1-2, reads EPEVTQTPSHQVTQMGQEVILRCVPISNHLYFYWYRQILGQKVEFLVSFYNNEISEKSEIFDDQFSVERPDGSNFTLKIRSTKLEDSAMYFCASSEQGNYGYTFGSGTRLTVV.

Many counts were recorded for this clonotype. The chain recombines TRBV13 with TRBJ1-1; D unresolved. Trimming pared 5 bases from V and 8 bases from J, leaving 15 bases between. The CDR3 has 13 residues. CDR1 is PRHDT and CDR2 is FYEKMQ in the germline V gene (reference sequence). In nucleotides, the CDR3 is TGTGCCAGCAGCACATTAAGGAGCATGGAAGCTTTCTTT. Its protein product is CASSTLRSMEAFF.

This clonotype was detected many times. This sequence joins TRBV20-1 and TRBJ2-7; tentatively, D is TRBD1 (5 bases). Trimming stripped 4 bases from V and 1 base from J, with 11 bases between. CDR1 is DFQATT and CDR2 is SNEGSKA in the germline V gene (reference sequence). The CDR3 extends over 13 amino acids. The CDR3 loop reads CSANIDSSYEQYF. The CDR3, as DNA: TGCAGTGCTAACATAGACAGTTCCTACGAGCAGTACTTC.

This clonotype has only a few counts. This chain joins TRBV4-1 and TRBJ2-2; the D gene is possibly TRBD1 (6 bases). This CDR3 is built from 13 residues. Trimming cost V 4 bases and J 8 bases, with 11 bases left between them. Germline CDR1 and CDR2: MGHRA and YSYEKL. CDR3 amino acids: CASSPGQVGELFF. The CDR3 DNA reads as TGCGCCAGCAGCCCGGGACAAGTAGGGGAGCTGTTTTTT.

The chain's CDR3 is CASSSWDRQPQHF. The CDR3 DNA reads TGTGCCAGCAGTTCCTGGGACAGGCAGCCCCAGCATTTT. The rearrangement joins TRBV27 to TRBJ1-5, with 8 nucleotides matching TRBD1. The CDR3 has 13 residues. Trimming at V came to 4 bases and at J to 7 bases, leaving 3 bases not matched to a gene. Germline CDR1 MNHEY, CDR2 SMNVEV (reference sequence).

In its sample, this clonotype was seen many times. CDR3 nucleotide sequence: TGTGCCAGCAGCTTAAATAGATCGAGACTGATACAGCCCCAGCATTTT. Translated, it gives CASSLNRSRLIQPQHF. The rearrangement uses TRBV7-3 and TRBJ1-5; D call uncertain. This CDR3 contains 16 residues. V lost 1 base to trimming and J lost 7 bases, with 17 bases between them. Germline values: CDR1 SGHTA, CDR2 FQGTGA.

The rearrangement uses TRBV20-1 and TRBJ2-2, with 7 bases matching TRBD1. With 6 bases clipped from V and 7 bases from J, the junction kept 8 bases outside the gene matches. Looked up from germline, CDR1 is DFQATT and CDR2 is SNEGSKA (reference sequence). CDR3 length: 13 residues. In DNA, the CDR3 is TGCAGTGCCCGAAAGGGGGCGGTCGGGGAGCTGTTTTTT. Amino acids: CSARKGAVGELFF.

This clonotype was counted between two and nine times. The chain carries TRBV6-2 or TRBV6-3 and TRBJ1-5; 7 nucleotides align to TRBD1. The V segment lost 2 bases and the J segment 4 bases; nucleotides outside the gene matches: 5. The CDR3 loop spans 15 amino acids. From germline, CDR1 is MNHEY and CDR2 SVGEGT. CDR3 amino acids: CASSYGPGQNQPQHF. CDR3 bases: TGTGCCAGCAGTTACGGGCCGGGACAGAATCAGCCCCAGCATTTT.

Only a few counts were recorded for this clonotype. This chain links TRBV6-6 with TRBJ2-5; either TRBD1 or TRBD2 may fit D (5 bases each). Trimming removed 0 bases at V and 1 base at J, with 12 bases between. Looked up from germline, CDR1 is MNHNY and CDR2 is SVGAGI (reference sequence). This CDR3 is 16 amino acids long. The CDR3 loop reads CASSYSGETPQETQYF. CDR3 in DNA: TGTGCCAGCAGTTACTCAGGGGAGACACCCCAAGAGACCCAGTACTTC.

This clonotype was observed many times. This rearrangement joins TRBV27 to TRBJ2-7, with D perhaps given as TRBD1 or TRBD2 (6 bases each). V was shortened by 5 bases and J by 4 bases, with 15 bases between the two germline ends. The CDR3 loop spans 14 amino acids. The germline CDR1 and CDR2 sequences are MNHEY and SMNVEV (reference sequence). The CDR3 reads CASSRGQGTYEQYF. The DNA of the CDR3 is TGTGCCAGCAGTCGTGGTCAGGGGACTTACGAGCAGTACTTC.

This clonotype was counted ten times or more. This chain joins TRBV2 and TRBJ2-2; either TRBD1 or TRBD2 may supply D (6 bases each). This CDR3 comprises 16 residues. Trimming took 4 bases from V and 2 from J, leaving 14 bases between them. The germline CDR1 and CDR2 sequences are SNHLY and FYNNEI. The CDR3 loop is CASSAFGGRNTGELFF. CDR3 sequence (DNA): TGTGCCAGCAGTGCTTTTGGGGGGCGTAACACCGGGGAGCTGTTTTTT.